These 27 T cell receptor beta chains share one sample of origin, sequenced in a study of OX40 agonist ivuxolimab in advanced cancers. Data came from immunoSEQ multiplex PCR; TCRdb stores just in-frame clones and leaves some out. Among about 45,000 clones, 70% to 90% were seen once, and the ten largest hold 12%. Sequencing used CD4+ or CD8+ T cells sorted from blood, obtained in a trial of the OX40 agonist ivuxolimab. The source is an adult with an advanced solid tumor such as melanoma, head and neck, liver or kidney cancer.

The chain couples TRBV7-2 to TRBJ2-1; 12 bases match TRBD2. Unmatched junction bases numbered 12, after V lost 2 bases and J lost 7 bases. Germline-derived CDR1 and CDR2 are SGHTA and FQGNSA. This CDR3 comprises 18 residues. CDR3 residues: CASSLNRLAGGPRNEQFF. Here the CDR3 DNA reads TGTGCCAGCAGCTTAAATCGGCTAGCGGGGGGGCCGAGGAATGAGCAGTTCTTC.

The rearrangement uses TRBV23-1 and TRBJ2-7; no reliable D call. TRBV23-1 is classed as an ORF, of uncertain function. CDR3 length: 17 amino acids. The germline V and J ends were trimmed by 0 bases and 6 bases, with 21 bases remaining between them. CDR3 protein: CASSQSQGQPTTCEQYF. The CDR3 nucleotides are TGCGCCAGCAGTCAATCTCAAGGGCAGCCAACGACCTGCGAGCAGTACTTC.

The V and J genes are TRBV6-1 and TRBJ2-1; D may be TRBD1 (5 bases). The CDR3 spans 11 residues. Deletions cut 8 bases from V and 10 bases from J, with 12 bases between. The germline gives CDR1 MNHNS, CDR2 SASEGT. The CDR3 DNA reads TGTGCCAGCGGTAGGGGCAGGGAGCAGTTCTTC. It is translated as CASGRGREQFF.

V usage is TRBV6-5 and J usage is TRBJ2-7, with a possible D match to TRBD2 (5 bases). The germline V gene encodes CDR1 MNHEY and CDR2 SVGAGI. Trimming stripped 2 bases from V and 0 bases from J, with 11 bases between. This CDR3 spans 15 amino acids. CDR3 in DNA: TGTGCCAGCAGTTACGGGGTAGGGAGCTCCTACGAGCAGTACTTC. As protein: CASSYGVGSSYEQYF.

The V call is TRBV19, the J call TRBJ2-7, with TRBD2 identical over 12 bases. Germline values: CDR1 LNHDA, CDR2 SQIVND (reference sequence). The CDR3 is 17 amino acids. Germline trimming cut 4 bases from V and 5 bases from J; bases unmatched to any gene: 12. As DNA, the CDR3 is TGTGCCAGTAGTACCCTAGCGGGAGGGCCGATAAACCACGAGCAGTACTTC. Protein: CASSTLAGGPINHEQYF.

This chain links TRBV15 with TRBJ2-1; 8 positions agree with TRBD2. The CDR3 totals 16 residues. V trimming: 5 bases; J trimming: 7 bases; junction bases outside the gene matches: 13. Germline lookup yields CDR1 LNHNV and CDR2 YYDKDF (reference sequence). CDR3 nucleotide sequence: TGTGCCACCAGCGGAACCCTAGCGGGCGGAAGGAATGAGCAGTTCTTC. This translates into CATSGTLAGGRNEQFF.

The V call is TRBV4-3, the J call TRBJ1-6; D unclear. CDR3 length equals 15 residues. CDR1 is LGHNA and CDR2 is YSLEER in the germline V gene. The germline V and J ends were trimmed by 0 bases and 7 bases, with 10 bases remaining between them. CDR3 DNA sequence: TGCGCCAGCAGCCAAGATAGGTCTGGGAATTCACCCCTCCACTTT. Protein: CASSQDRSGNSPLHF.

The chain has TRBV30 and TRBJ2-7, with D tentatively TRBD2 (5 bases). V lost 7 bases to trimming and J lost 4 bases, with 11 bases between them. CDR3 length: 11 residues. CDR1 is GTSNPN, CDR2 SVGIG, per germline (reference sequence). The CDR3 DNA is TGTGCCTCAACTAGTAGGTACGAGCAGTACTTC. Its translation is CASTSRYEQYF.

This rearrangement joins TRBV5-1 to TRBJ1-2; 7 positions agree with TRBD1. The junction had 12 bases not matched to a gene; V was cut back by 3 bases and J by 4 bases. CDR3 length: 16 amino acids. Germline CDR1 is SGHRS and CDR2 is YFSETQ. For the CDR3, the DNA is TGCGCCAGCAGCTGGATGTTGGACAGGAAAGGCTATGGCTACACCTTC. Translated: CASSWMLDRKGYGYTF.

The chain employs TRBV9 and TRBJ2-7; 9 bases agree with TRBD2. The trim removed 0 bases at V and 6 bases at J, leaving 7 bases unmatched. Germline V gene sequence: CDR1 SGDLS, CDR2 YYNGEE. There are 15 residues in the CDR3. The CDR3 here is CASSVAVSGRFEQYF. For the CDR3, the DNA is TGTGCCAGCAGCGTAGCGGTTAGCGGGAGATTCGAGCAGTACTTC.

The chain links TRBV4-3 to TRBJ2-3; 9 nucleotides match TRBD1. Germline V gene data show CDR1 as LGHNA and CDR2 as YSLEER. The CDR3 is 17 residues long. Trimming at V came to 0 bases and at J to 3 bases, leaving 7 bases not matched to a gene. CDR3 sequence: CASSQEAGTGRTDTQYF. The CDR3 region has the DNA TGCGCCAGCAGCCAAGAGGCCGGGACAGGGAGGACAGATACGCAGTATTTT.

The chain recombines TRBV7-8 with TRBJ2-1; D perhaps matches TRBD2 (6 bases). The CDR3 length is 14 residues. Germline CDR1 SGHVS, CDR2 FQNEAQ. The germline V and J ends were trimmed by 0 bases and 7 bases, with 10 bases remaining between them. CDR3 region: CASSLARLGNEQFF. CDR3 nucleotides: TGTGCCAGCAGCTTAGCGAGACTAGGAAATGAGCAGTTCTTC. The full variable domain, completed using reference TRBV7-8 and TRBJ2-1, is GAGVSQSPRYKVAKRGQDVALRCDPISGHVSLFWYQQALGQGPEFLTYFQNEAQLDKSGLPSDRFFAERPEGSVSTLKIQRTQQEDSAVYLCASSLARLGNEQFFGPGTRLTVL.

The CDR3 here is CATSREGTGDEQYF. As DNA, the CDR3 is TGTGCCACCAGCAGAGAAGGTACAGGGGACGAGCAGTACTTC. This sequence joins TRBV15 and TRBJ2-7; 7 bases line up with TRBD1. The CDR3 runs to 14 residues. In germline, CDR1 is LNHNV, CDR2 YYDKDF (reference sequence). Trimming took 0 bases from V and 5 from J; bases not matched to a gene: 4.

This clone was counted a few times. The chain is built from TRBV30 and TRBJ2-3; possibly TRBD2 for D (5 bases). V lost 5 bases to trimming and J lost 8 bases, with 14 bases between them. CDR3 size: 12 residues. CDR1 is GTSNPN, CDR2 SVGIG, per germline (reference sequence). The CDR3 DNA sequence: TGTGCCTGGCTCGGGGTCCTTAGTACGCAGTATTTT. It is translated as CAWLGVLSTQYF.

DNA of the CDR3: TGTGCCAGCAGCTTATCCCGGGACAGGGCTTGGACAGATACGCAGTATTTT. It translates to CASSLSRDRAWTDTQYF. J is TRBJ2-3 and V is TRBV4-2, with 9 bases lining up with TRBD1. Germline V CDR1 and CDR2: LGHNA, YNFKEQ. This CDR3 comprises 17 residues. Trimming cost V 5 bases and J 3 bases; bases outside gene matches: 12.

This chain connects TRBV11-1 to TRBJ2-1; a weak D match, TRBD2 (7 bases). The CDR3 consists of 15 residues. Trimming removed 6 bases from V and 2 bases from J, with 14 bases in between. Germline V gene lookup returns CDR1 SGHAT and CDR2 FQDESV (reference sequence). The CDR3 is CASRGGDGPYNEQFF. The CDR3 DNA follows: TGTGCCAGCAGAGGGGGGGACGGACCCTACAATGAGCAGTTCTTC.

V gene TRBV27 combines with J gene TRBJ1-3, with 7 bases that match TRBD1. Germline V lookup: CDR1 MNHEY, CDR2 SMNVEV (reference sequence). Trimming removed 2 bases from V and 4 bases from J; junction bases left unmatched: 5. This CDR3 is 15 amino acids long. The CDR3 DNA sequence: TGTGCCAGCAGTTTAACAGGGGAGAAAGGAAACACCATATATTTT. This sequence encodes CASSLTGEKGNTIYF.

V gene TRBV9 combines with J gene TRBJ2-1; D call uncertain. Germline-derived CDR1 and CDR2 are SGDLS and YYNGEE. V lost 4 bases, J lost 7 bases, and 15 bases lay in between. CDR3 length: 14 amino acids. In DNA, the CDR3 is TGTGCCAGCAGCCCCCTGGGTAGCTTAAATGAGCAGTTCTTC. It codes for CASSPLGSLNEQFF.

CDR3 amino acids: CASSESLHLSYGYTF. CDR3 coding DNA: TGTGCCAGCAGCGAATCTCTACATTTATCCTACGGCTACACCTTC. V and J are TRBV14 and TRBJ1-2; D gene unclear. The V gene's germline CDR1 is SGHDN and CDR2 FVKESK. This CDR3 is built from 15 residues. V was trimmed by 5 bases and J by 8 bases, leaving 21 bases between them.

The sample holds a few counts of this clone. The rearrangement joins TRBV5-1 to TRBJ2-5; 14 bases fit TRBD2. The junction had 17 bases not matched to a gene; V was cut back by 7 bases and J by 9 bases. From germline, CDR1 is SGHRS and CDR2 YFSETQ. CDR3 length equals 17 residues. CDR3 DNA: TGCGCCAGCGGTTCTGGACTAGCGGGAGGCCCGACTCCGTCCCAGTACTTC. Protein product: CASGSGLAGGPTPSQYF.

V usage is TRBV19 and J usage is TRBJ1-4; 9 bases align to TRBD1. V trimming: 5 bases; J trimming: 3 bases; junction bases outside the gene matches: 4. Germline V gene data show CDR1 as LNHDA and CDR2 as SQIVND (reference sequence). The CDR3 length is 15 residues. DNA for the CDR3: TGTGCCAGTAGTCAAAGGACAGGGGCTAATGAAAAACTGTTTTTT. The encoded protein is CASSQRTGANEKLFF.

The V and J genes are TRBV6-1 and TRBJ2-1, with D uncertain. Germline V gives CDR1 MNHNS, CDR2 SASEGT. The CDR3 totals 11 residues. CDR3 in amino acids: CTCGFYNEQFF. The CDR3, as DNA: TGTACTTGTGGGTTTTACAATGAGCAGTTCTTC.

The chain couples TRBV7-9 to TRBJ2-1; D is unresolved. This CDR3 has 14 residues. Germline V gene sequence: CDR1 SEHNR, CDR2 FQNEAQ (reference sequence). Trimming took 0 bases from V and 8 from J, leaving 11 bases between them. The CDR3 reads CASSLASDRYEQFF. The DNA of the CDR3 is TGTGCCAGCAGCTTAGCGTCAGATAGGTATGAGCAGTTCTTC.

In this sample, this clone turned up a few times. This sequence joins TRBV6-5 and TRBJ2-4; D ambiguous. V was shortened by 2 bases and J by 6 bases, with 11 bases between the two germline ends. CDR3 length: 14 amino acids. Germline loops: CDR1 MNHEY, CDR2 SVGAGI. The CDR3 DNA is TGTGCCAGCAGTTACGGCTCCGAGAGAAACATTCAGTACTTC. It codes for CASSYGSERNIQYF.

The rearrangement uses TRBV7-9 and TRBJ2-5, with D hard to call. The length of the CDR3 is 11 residues. Trimming removed 5 bases from V and 4 bases from J, with 5 bases in between. From germline, CDR1 is SEHNR and CDR2 FQNEAQ (reference sequence). In DNA, the CDR3 is TGTGCCAGCAGCCCCGGAGAGACCCAGTACTTC. It translates to CASSPGETQYF.

This clone has just a few counts. The chain has TRBV4-3 and TRBJ1-2; D gene uncertain. Germline-derived CDR1 and CDR2 are LGHNA and YSLEER. Trimming left V 0 bases short and J 1 base short, with 9 bases between. The CDR3 totals 15 residues. The CDR3 coding sequence is TGCGCCAGCAGCCAAGATCACGGATTTAACTATGGCTACACCTTC. As protein: CASSQDHGFNYGYTF.

This chain links TRBV19 with TRBJ1-5, with 10 positions matching TRBD1. Germline V gene data show CDR1 as LNHDA and CDR2 as SQIVND (reference sequence). Trimming at V came to 3 bases and at J to 5 bases, leaving 4 bases not matched to a gene. This CDR3 is 15 amino acids long. The CDR3 protein is CASSILGQGHQPQHF. DNA for the CDR3: TGTGCCAGTAGTATTCTGGGACAGGGGCATCAGCCCCAGCATTTT.